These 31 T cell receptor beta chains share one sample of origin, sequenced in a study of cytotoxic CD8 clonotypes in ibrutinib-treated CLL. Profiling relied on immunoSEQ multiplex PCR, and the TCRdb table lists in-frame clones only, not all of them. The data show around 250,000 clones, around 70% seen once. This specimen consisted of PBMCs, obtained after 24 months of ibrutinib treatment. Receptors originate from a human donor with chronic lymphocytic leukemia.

CDR3 protein: CASSVTWRREQFF. The CDR3, as DNA: TGTGCCAGCAGCGTGACCTGGCGCCGTGAGCAGTTCTTC. The chain carries TRBV7-3 and TRBJ2-1; D is ambiguous. Deletions cut 5 bases from V and 9 bases from J, with 14 bases between. Germline CDR1 SGHTA, CDR2 FQGTGA. This CDR3 region has 13 residues.

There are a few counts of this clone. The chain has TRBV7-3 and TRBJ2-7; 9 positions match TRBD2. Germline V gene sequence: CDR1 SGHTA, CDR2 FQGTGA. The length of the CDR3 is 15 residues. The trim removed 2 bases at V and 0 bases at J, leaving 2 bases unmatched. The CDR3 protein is CASSLAGGLSYEQYF. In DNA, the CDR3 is TGTGCCAGCAGCTTAGCGGGAGGGCTCTCCTACGAGCAGTACTTC.

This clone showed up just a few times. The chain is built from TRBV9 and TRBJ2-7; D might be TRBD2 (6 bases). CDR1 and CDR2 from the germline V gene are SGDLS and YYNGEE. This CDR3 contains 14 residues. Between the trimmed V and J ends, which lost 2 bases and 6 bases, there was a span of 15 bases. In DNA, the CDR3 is TGTGCCAGCAGCGTCCGGATTGGGGGGTCCGAGCAGTACTTC. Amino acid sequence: CASSVRIGGSEQYF.

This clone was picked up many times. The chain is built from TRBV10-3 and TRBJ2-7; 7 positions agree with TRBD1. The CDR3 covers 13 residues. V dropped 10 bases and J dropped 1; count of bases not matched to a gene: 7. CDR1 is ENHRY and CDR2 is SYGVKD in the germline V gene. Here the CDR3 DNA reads TGTGCCACCTCCGGGACAGCATCCTACGAGCAGTACTTC. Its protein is CATSGTASYEQYF.

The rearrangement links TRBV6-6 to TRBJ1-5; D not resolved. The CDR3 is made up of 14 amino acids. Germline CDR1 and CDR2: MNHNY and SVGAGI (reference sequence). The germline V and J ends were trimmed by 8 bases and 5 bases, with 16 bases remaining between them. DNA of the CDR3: TGTGCCAGCGACTTAGGACTGGGTGATCAGCCCCAGCATTTT. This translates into CASDLGLGDQPQHF.

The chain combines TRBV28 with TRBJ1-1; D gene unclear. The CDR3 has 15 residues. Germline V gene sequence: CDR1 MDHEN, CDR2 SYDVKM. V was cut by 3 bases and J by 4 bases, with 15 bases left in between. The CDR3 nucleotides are TGTGCCAGCAGTTTCCGAAACGCCCCGGGCACTGAAGCTTTCTTT. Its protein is CASSFRNAPGTEAFF.

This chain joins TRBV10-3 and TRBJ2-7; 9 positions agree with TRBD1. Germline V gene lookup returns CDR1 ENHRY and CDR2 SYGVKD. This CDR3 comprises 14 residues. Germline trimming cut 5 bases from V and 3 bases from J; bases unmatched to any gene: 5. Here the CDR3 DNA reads TGTGCCATCAGTAGGGACAGGGTATTCTACGAGCAGTACTTC. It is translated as CAISRDRVFYEQYF.

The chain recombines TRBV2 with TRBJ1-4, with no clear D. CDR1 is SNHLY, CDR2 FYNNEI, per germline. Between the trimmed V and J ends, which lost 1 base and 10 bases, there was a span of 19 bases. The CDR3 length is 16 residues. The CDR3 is CASSEVGMFNEGKLFF. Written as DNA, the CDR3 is TGTGCCAGCAGTGAAGTGGGGATGTTTAATGAGGGAAAACTGTTTTTT.

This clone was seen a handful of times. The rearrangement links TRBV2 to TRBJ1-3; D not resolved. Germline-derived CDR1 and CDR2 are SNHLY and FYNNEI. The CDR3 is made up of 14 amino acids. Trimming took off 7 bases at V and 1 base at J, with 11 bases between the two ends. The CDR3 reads CASISGESGNTIYF. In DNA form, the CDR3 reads TGTGCCAGCATATCCGGCGAATCTGGAAACACCATATATTTT. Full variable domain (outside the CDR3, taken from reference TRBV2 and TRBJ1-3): EPEVTQTPSHQVTQMGQEVILRCVPISNHLYFYWYRQILGQKVEFLVSFYNNEISEKSEIFDDQFSVERPDGSNFTLKIRSTKLEDSAMYFCASISGESGNTIYFGEGSWLTVV.

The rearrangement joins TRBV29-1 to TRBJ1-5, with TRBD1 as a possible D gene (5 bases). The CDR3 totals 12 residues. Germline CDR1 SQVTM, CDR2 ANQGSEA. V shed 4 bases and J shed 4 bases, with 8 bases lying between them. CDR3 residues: CSVAGSNQPQHF. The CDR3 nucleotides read TGCAGCGTTGCAGGGTCTAATCAGCCCCAGCATTTT.

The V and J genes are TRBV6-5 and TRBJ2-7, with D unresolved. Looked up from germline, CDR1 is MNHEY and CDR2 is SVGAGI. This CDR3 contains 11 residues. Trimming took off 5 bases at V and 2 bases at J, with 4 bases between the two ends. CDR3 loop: CASSDPYEQYF. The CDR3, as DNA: TGTGCCAGCAGTGACCCCTACGAGCAGTACTTC.

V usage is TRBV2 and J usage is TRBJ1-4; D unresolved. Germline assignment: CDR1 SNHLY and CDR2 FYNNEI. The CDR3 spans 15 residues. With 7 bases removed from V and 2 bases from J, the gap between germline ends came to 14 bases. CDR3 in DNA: TGTGCCAGCAAGGAGACCCAGAGGACTAATGAAAAACTGTTTTTT. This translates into CASKETQRTNEKLFF.

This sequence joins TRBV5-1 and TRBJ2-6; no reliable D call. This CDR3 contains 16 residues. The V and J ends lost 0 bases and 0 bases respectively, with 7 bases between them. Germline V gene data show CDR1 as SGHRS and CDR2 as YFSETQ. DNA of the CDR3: TGCGCCAGCAGCTTGGTCCATGGCTCTGGGGCCAACGTCCTGACTTTC. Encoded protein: CASSLVHGSGANVLTF.

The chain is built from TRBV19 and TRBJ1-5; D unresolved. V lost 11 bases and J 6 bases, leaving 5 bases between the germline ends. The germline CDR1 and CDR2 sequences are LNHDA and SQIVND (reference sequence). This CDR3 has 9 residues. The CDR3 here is CAGGQPQHF. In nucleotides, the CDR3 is TGTGCCGGCGGTCAGCCCCAGCATTTT.

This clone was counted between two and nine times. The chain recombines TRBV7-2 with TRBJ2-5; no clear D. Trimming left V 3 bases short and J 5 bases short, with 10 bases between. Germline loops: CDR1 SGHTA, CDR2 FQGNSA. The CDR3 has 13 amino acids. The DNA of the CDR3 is TGTGCCAGCAGCTTGGCTAGGTGGGAGACCCAGTACTTC. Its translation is CASSLARWETQYF. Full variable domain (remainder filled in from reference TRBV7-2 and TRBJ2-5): GAGVSQSPSNKVTEKGKDVELRCDPISGHTALYWYRQSLGQGLEFLIYFQGNSAPDKSGLPSDRFSAERTGGSVSTLTIQRTQQEDSAVYLCASSLARWETQYFGPGTRLLVL.

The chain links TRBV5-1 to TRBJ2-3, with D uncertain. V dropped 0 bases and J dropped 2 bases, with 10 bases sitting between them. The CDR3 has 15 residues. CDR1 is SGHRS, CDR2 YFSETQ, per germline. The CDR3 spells CASSLGFSSTDTQYF. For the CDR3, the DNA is TGCGCCAGCAGCTTGGGTTTTTCTTCCACAGATACGCAGTATTTT.

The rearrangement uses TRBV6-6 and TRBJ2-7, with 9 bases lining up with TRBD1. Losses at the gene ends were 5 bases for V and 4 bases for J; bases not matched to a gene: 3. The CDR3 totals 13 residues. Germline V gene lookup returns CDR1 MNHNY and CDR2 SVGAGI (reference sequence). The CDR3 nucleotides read TGTGCCAGCAGTAGGGACAGGGCATACGAGCAGTACTTC. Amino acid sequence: CASSRDRAYEQYF.

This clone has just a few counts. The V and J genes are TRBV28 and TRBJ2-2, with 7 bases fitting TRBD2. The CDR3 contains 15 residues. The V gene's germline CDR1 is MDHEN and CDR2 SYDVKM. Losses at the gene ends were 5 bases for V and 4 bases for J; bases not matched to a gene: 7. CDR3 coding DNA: TGTGCCAGCAGTCGGGCGGGAGTGACCACCGGGGAGCTGTTTTTT. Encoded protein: CASSRAGVTTGELFF.

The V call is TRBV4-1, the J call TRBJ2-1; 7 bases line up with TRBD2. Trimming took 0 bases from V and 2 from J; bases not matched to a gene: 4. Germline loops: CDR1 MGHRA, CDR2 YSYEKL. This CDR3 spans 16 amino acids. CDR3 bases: TGCGCCAGCAGCCAAGACCTAGCGGAGCCCTACAATGAGCAGTTCTTC. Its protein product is CASSQDLAEPYNEQFF.

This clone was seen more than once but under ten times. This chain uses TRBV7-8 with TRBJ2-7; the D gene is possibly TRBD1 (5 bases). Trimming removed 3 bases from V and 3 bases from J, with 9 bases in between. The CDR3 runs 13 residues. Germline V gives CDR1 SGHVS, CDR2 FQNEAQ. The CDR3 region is CASSFPGLYEQYF. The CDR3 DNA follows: TGTGCCAGCAGCTTCCCAGGGCTCTACGAGCAGTACTTC.

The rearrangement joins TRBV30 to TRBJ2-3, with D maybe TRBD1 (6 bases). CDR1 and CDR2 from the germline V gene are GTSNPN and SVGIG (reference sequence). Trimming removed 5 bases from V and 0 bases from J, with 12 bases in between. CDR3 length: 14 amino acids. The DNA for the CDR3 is TGTGCCTGGCAGGGGACGACTAGCACAGATACGCAGTATTTT. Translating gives CAWQGTTSTDTQYF.

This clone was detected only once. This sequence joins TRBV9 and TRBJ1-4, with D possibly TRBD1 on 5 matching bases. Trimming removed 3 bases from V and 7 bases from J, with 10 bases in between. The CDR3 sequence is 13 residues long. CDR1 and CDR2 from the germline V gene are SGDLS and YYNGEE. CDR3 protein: CASSGDSREKLFF. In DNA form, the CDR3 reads TGTGCCAGCAGCGGGGACTCGCGTGAAAAACTGTTTTTT.

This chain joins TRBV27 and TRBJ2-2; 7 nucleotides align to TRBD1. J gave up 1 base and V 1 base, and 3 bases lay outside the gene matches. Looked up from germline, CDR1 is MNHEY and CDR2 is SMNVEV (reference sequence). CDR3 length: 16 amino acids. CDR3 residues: CASSLFTGENTGELFF. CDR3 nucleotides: TGTGCCAGCAGTTTATTCACAGGGGAGAACACCGGGGAGCTGTTTTTT.

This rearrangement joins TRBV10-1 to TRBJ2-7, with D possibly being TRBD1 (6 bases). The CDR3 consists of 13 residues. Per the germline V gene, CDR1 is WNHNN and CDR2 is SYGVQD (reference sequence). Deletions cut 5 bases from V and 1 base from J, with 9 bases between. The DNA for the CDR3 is TGCGCCAGCAGTAAGGGACAATCCTACGAGCAGTACTTC. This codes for CASSKGQSYEQYF.

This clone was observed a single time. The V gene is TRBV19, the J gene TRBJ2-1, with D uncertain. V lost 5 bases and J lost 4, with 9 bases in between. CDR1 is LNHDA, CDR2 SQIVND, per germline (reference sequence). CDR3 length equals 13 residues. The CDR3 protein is CASSPLGYNEQFF. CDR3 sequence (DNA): TGTGCCAGTAGTCCCCTTGGGTACAATGAGCAGTTCTTC.

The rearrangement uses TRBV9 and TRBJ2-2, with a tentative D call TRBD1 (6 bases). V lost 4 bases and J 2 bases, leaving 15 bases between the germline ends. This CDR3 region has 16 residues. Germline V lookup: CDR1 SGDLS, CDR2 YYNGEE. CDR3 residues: CASSPDYRVNTGELFF. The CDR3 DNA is TGTGCCAGCAGCCCAGATTACAGGGTCAACACCGGGGAGCTGTTTTTT.

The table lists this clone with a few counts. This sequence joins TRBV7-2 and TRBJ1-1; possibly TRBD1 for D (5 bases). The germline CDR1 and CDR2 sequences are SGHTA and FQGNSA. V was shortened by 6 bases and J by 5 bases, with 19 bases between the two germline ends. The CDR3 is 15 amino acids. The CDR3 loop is CASRPSFGAETEAFF. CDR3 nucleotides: TGTGCCAGCAGGCCCAGTTTTGGGGCGGAGACTGAAGCTTTCTTT.

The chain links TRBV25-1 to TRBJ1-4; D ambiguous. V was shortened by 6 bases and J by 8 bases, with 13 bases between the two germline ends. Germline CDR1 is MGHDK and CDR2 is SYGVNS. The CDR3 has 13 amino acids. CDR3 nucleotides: TGTGCCAGCAGCACCGGAAAAGGGGAAAAACTGTTTTTT. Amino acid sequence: CASSTGKGEKLFF.

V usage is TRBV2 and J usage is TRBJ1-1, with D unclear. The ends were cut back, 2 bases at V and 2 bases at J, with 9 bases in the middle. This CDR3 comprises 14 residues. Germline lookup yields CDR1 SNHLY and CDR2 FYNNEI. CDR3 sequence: CASSELKANTEAFF. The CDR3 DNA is TGTGCCAGCAGTGAACTGAAAGCTAACACTGAAGCTTTCTTT.

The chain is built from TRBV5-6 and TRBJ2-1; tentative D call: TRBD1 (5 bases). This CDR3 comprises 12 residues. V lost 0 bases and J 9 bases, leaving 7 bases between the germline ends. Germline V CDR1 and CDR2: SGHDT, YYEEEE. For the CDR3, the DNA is TGTGCCAGCAGCTTGGTCAGGGCTGAGCAGTTCTTC. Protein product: CASSLVRAEQFF.

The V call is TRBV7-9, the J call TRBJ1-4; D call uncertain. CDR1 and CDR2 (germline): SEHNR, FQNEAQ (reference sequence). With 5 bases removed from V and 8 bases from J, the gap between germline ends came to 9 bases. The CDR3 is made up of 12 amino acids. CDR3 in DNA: TGTGCCAGCAGCCCCGAAGGGGAAAAACTGTTTTTT. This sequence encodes CASSPEGEKLFF.